A selection of T cell receptor beta chains follows, all from one sample in a study of tumor-infiltrating lymphocytes in primary liver carcinoma. TCRdb ran MiXCR on the multiplex PCR reads and lists one entry per CDR3 protein. The data show about 190,000 distinct CDR3 sequences, around four fifths seen once. The sequencing sample was made of tumor tissue from primary liver carcinoma. These receptors were collected from a man between 40 and 49 years old with primary liver carcinoma and hepatitis B virus infection. Both conserved end residues are part of each CDR3. A D gene is named only where the DNA matches it firmly. Rows may omit the clone size; those that give it use once, few, many or a size class.

V gene	clone size	D gene	J gene	CDR3 DNA	CDR3 protein
TRBV29-1	NA	TRBD2	TRBJ2-3	TGCAGCGTTGAGAGCGGGGCCGGCATCACGGATACGCACTATTTT	CSVESGAGITDTHYF
TRBV19	NA	NA	TRBJ2-4	TGTGCCAGTAGTATATATGAGAAAAACATTCAGTACTTC	CASSIYEKNIQYF
TRBV6-1	NA	NA	TRBJ2-5	TGTGCCAGCAGTGAAGGGACGGTCGTAGATACCCAATACTTC	CASSEGTVVDTQYF
TRBV5-6	NA	TRBD2	TRBJ2-5	TGTGCCAGCAGCTCGCTAGCGGGAGGTCGCGAGACCCAGTACTTC	CASSSLAGGRETQYF
TRBV12-3/TRBV12-4	NA	TRBD1	TRBJ1-1	TGTGCCAGCAGTTTCCCCCCAGGGGGCACCACTGAAGCTTTATTT	CASSFPPGGTTEALF
TRBV6-5	NA	TRBD1	TRBJ1-3	TGTCCCAGCAGTAGACAGGGCTCCTCTGGAAACACCTTATATTTT	CPSSRQGSSGNTLYF
TRBV11-2	NA	TRBD2	TRBJ2-2	TGTGCCAGCAGCCCTCGGGGAGGGAAAACCACCGGGGTGCTGTTTTTT	CASSPRGGKTTGVLFF
TRBV29-1	few	NA	TRBJ2-6	TGCCGCGTTGGGGTCCAAGGTGGGGCCAACATCCTGACTTTC	CRVGVQGGANILTF
TRBV28	NA	NA	TRBJ1-2	TGTGCCATCAGTGTCCGGGACGGCTATGGATACACCTTC	CAISVRDGYGYTF
TRBV12-3/TRBV12-4	NA	NA	TRBJ2-3	TGTGCCAACAGTTCCGACTGGACCGTTGGGGATACGCAGTATTTT	CANSSDWTVGDTQYF
TRBV6-6	NA	NA	TRBJ1-1	TGTGCCAGCAGTTACAGGCTCGTCAGCATGAACAGTGAAGCCTTCTTT	CASSYRLVSMNSEAFF
TRBV6-2/TRBV6-3	NA	NA	TRBJ2-7	TGTGCCAGTAGCCTCCGGGGCAGAGCCCACGAGCAGTATTTC	CASSLRGRAHEQYF
TRBV6-1	many	NA	TRBJ2-4	TGTGCCAGCAGTGAATTGAGCCTTTTTGACTTC	CASSELSLFDF
TRBV5-6	NA	NA	TRBJ1-5	TGTGCCAGCAGCATCTTGGTCATGGGCGATCAGCCCCAACATTTT	CASSILVMGDQPQHF
TRBV11-2	NA	TRBD2	TRBJ2-4	TGTGCCAGTGGCTCACCGGGACTAGCGGATCTAGCCAAAAACATTCAGTACTTC	CASGSPGLADLAKNIQYF
TRBV12-3/TRBV12-4	NA	NA	TRBJ1-1	TGTGCCAGCAGTCCGAACATGGAGCACAATGAAGCTTTCTTT	CASSPNMEHNEAFF